One T cell receptor (beta chain) is described in this entry. Its antigen remains unidentified. Germline V gene data show CDR1 as MDHEN and CDR2 as SYDVKM. CDR3 length: 14 residues. With 7 bases removed from V and 1 base from J, the gap between germline ends came to 13 bases. The PCR used 60 Vbeta and 13 Jbeta primers. Profiling relied on immunoSEQ multiplex PCR, and the TCRdb table lists in-frame clones only, not all of them. The sample holds roughly 100,000 clones, about 16% seen once. The source of the sample is a study of cytomegalovirus exposure and HLA in healthy donors. Study-wide results and limits: Later on, analysis showed that most CMV-associated TCR beta chains appeared to be HLA-restricted. The study assumed roughly uniform donor sequencing depth for presence/absence analyses.

The TCR sequence derives from a female donor in good health and CMV-seronegative. The genes are TRBV28 and TRBJ1-2; D not resolved. The sequencing input was PBMCs. In DNA form, the CDR3 reads TGTGCCAGCAAAAAAAGGGCGGGTAACTATGGCTACACCTTC. This sequence encodes CASKKRAGNYGYTF.